The present entry profiles one TCR beta chain with its context. The target of this receptor is not known. No base quality values were provided; no much bigger clone lies one nucleotide off. The source of the sample is a study of the immune and genomic landscape of osteosarcoma (dated by TCRdb to 2018 to 2021). Broadly, across the study: The overall cohort included fewer than 50 pediatric and adult patients with high-grade osteosarcoma, and the median age at diagnosis was approximately 25 years (range about 5-85). Poor-risk disease was overrepresented in the cohort, as 73% of patients had an unfavorable pathologic response to standard therapy and about 66% were deceased. In the overall cohort, about 57% of patients were male, and over 75% had localized disease at diagnosis. To define immunogenic potential, the study profiled osteosarcoma specimens using whole genome, RNA and T-cell receptor sequencing, along with immunohistochemistry and reverse phase protein arrays. To characterize the osteosarcoma immunogenomic landscape, the TCR sequencing results were combined with transcriptome, protein array and immunostaining data. An explanation for the limited clinical activity of immune checkpoint inhibitors in osteosarcoma was sought in the study. A few patients contributed a couple of samples from the same tumor site.

Taken from cysteine to phenylalanine, the CDR3 has 13 residues. The entry retains the CDR3 DNA only, 39 bases that are in frame from base 1. The germline V gene specifies SQVTM as CDR1 and ANQGSEA as CDR2. Between the V and J ends, shortened by 3 bases and 0 bases respectively, the junction contains 5 bases. The paper as a whole reports these results and caveats: In five cases, a single hyperexpanded clone dominated the repertoire, and each of these five cases had fewer than 100 T-cell clonotypes. Matched blood was collected from only a couple of patients, alongside the frozen tumor specimens. Clonality benchmarks were derived from external normal skin and healthy peripheral blood data rather than from matched normal tissue. Sample size was not determined by any statistical method, because osteosarcoma is rare and every possible sample was collected. Productive TCR clonality was found to be low overall, with an average of 0.09 and a maximum of 0.3, which suggested limited T-cell clonal expansion. Higher TCR productive clonality was observed in the immune-hot C3 cluster than in the cold C1 cluster, although TCR productive clonality remained low overall.

Post-treatment primary, local recurrence and metastasis tumors from poor-prognosis patients were used as specimens. TCR beta chain CDR3 regions were immunosequenced with the ImmunoSEQ Assay (Adaptive Biotechnologies). On the study's bioinformatics: TCRB rearrangements, read counts, read proportions and gene usage were exported through the ImmunoSEQ Analyzer platform. Using productive rearrangements, T-cell clonality was calculated as 1 minus Pielou's evenness. Clonal space homeostasis binned clonotypes as rare, small, medium, large or hyperexpanded (0.01 to 1 of the repertoire). TCR productive clonality was compared across immune clusters C1, C2 and C3 using the Wilcoxon rank sum test. TCRdb retrieved this table from immuneACCESS and kept in-frame rearrangements only. Not all clones are present; in checked studies, unresolved V genes account for under half, and no reason is known for the remainder. V and J calls and clone size are those listed in that table; D and trimming were worked out from the DNA. The sample table shows about 10,000 clones, and 71% are seen once. The top ten clones comprise more than 15% of the sample.

The sequencing sample was made of osteosarcoma tumor tissue from the lung. The source of this sequence is a human donor with osteosarcoma. The chain couples TRBV29-1 to TRBJ2-2; confidence is insufficient to name the D gene. The nucleotides are TGCAGCGTTGACAGAGCGAACACCGGGGAGCTGTTTTTT. It is translated as CSVDRANTGELFF.